This TCR beta chain was sequenced in a study of read filtering for tumor transcriptome and immune sequencing. For the study at large: About 8 patients were R-ISS I, 16 were R-ISS II, roughly 7 were R-ISS III.

Germline V gene data show CDR1 as SGHRS and CDR2 as YFSETQ. Trimming removed 1 base at V and 5 bases at J, with 6 bases between. CDR3 length: 12 residues. From 300 to 400 ng of RNA, a library with molecular barcoded alpha/delta and beta/gamma adaptors was made. TCRdb independently ran MiXCR on the reads; one entry per CDR3 protein. The repertoire consists of 62,000 or so distinct CDR3 sequences, with approximately 15% occurring once and the leading ten covering 40% to 55%. This clonotype was seen repeatedly, ten times or more. The chain couples TRBV5-1 to TRBJ2-5; D is unresolved. Sequencing used a population of CD138-negative cells sorted from bone marrow. The clonotype comes from a donor at least 40 years old with multiple myeloma. CDR3 sequence reads: CASSLPSETQYF. CDR3 sequence (DNA): TGCGCCAGCAGCTTGCCAAGCGAGACCCAGTACTTC.